This T cell receptor (beta chain) was retrieved from a study of blood T cell repertoires in COVID-19. Across the study: COVID-19 samples collected from the United States, Italy and Spain covered acute and convalescent phases. Nucleic acid was either cDNA or gDNA, and it came from T cells, B-cell-depleted T cells, or PBMCs.

The CDR3 runs to 12 residues. V was clipped by 10 bases and J by 4 bases, with 13 bases between them. Germline V lookup: CDR1 LNHDA, CDR2 SQIVND (reference sequence). This clone turned up a few times. As originally analysed: The authors estimated nucleated cell counts from reference gene primer amplification. Here immunoSEQ multiplex PCR was the method, and the copy in TCRdb shows in-frame clones only, minus some. V and J calls plus clone size are reproduced from that table; the DNA served to infer D and trimming. The data hold just over 150,000 clones, with 75% to 90% observed a single time. The sequence was collected from a human donor with acute or convalescent COVID-19. The donor label of this sample is uncertain. Sequenced input: peripheral blood. The chain carries TRBV19 and TRBJ1-2, with D hard to call. In nucleotides, the CDR3 is TGTGCCACGAGGACTTTGGGCTATGGCTACACCTTC. Translated: CATRTLGYGYTF.